This T cell receptor (beta chain) was observed in a study of blood T cell repertoires in COVID-19. For the study at large: From the United States, Italy and Spain came samples of acute and convalescent COVID-19.

While infection was still active, Seattle patients were enrolled and then followed longitudinally. In germline, CDR1 is MNHEY, CDR2 SVGAGI. V lost 2 bases, J lost 7 bases, and 13 bases lay in between. This CDR3 is 14 amino acids long. Produced via immunoSEQ multiplex PCR; TCRdb's table is partial and in-frame only. The sample holds under 200,000 clones, less than 90% seen once. This receptor was obtained from a woman aged 55-69 years with COVID-19, enrolled during active disease. The chain is built from TRBV6-5 and TRBJ2-3; D possibly corresponds to TRBD2 (6 bases). What was sequenced was peripheral blood. CDR3 loop: CASSYGGGTNTQYF. The CDR3 nucleotides read TGTGCCAGCAGTTACGGAGGCGGGACCAATACGCAGTATTTT.